The clone carrying this TCR beta chain was detected only a few times. Antigen specificity is unknown. This sample stems from a study of blood T cells in healthy people across ages. Study-wide results and limits: Strong correlation existed between TCR beta diversity and naive T cell percentage.

This CDR3 comprises 13 residues. In germline, CDR1 is LNHNV, CDR2 YYDKDF (reference sequence). The V end lost 0 bases, the J end lost 0 bases, and 2 bases lay between the germline ends. Sample-barcoded 5' priming and a J-beta primer mix drove a second PCR of roughly 7 to 11 cycles. TCRdb reprocessed the 5' RACE reads with MiXCR, giving one entry per CDR3 protein. The sample holds about 840,000 distinct CDR3 sequences; about 29% are singletons and the top ten take about 10%. The same data also went into a second study, on T cells of mothers and their children.

The chain links TRBV15 to TRBJ1-1; no reliable D call. The clonotype originates from a woman in her thirties or forties in good health. The sequenced sample was blood. The CDR3 nucleotides are TGTGCCACCAGCAGAGACATGAACACTGAAGCTTTCTTT. This translates into CATSRDMNTEAFF.